This T cell receptor beta chain was documented in a study of spatial heterogeneity in lung cancer. Study-wide context: Consistently, beta-chain sequences turned up in larger numbers than alpha-chain sequences did. Strong correlation linked TCR transcript counts in tumor regions to a T cell module score derived from matched bulk RNA-seq.

Looked up from germline, CDR1 is SGHKS and CDR2 is YYEKEE (reference sequence). The length of the CDR3 is 17 residues. Trimming cost V 4 bases and J 2 bases; bases outside gene matches: 7. All TCR cDNA molecules were individually tagged with a unique molecular identifier. MiXCR, applied by TCRdb to the 5' RACE reads, yields one record per CDR3 protein. This sample yields hundreds of distinct CDR3 sequences, of which around three fifths are seen a single time; about an eighth belongs to the top ten. As for time point: sample taken at primary tumor resection. The cohort: approximately 66 early-stage, untreated non-small cell lung cancer patients. This clonotype has more than one count but fewer than ten. Its cognate antigen is unknown. This beta chain is an unintended read in a library built for alpha chains; its size means little. Points from the study as a whole: In tumors, expanded intratumoral alpha and beta TCR counts tracked mutation counts.

Material: lung tumor tissue, obtained at surgery. This clonotype originated in a male donor with early-stage non-small cell lung cancer. The chain couples TRBV5-5 to TRBJ2-3; 13 nucleotides align to TRBD2. CDR3 in DNA: TGTGCCAGCAGCCTCCGACTAGCGGGGGGCCCCACAGATACGCAGTATTTT. It is translated as CASSLRLAGGPTDTQYF.